A single sample is the source of the 22 T cell receptor beta chains below, sequenced in a study of blood T cell repertoires in COVID-19. TCRdb's copy holds only in-frame clones and misses some; the assay was immunoSEQ multiplex PCR. The sample shows approximately 220,000 clones, over 85% of them seen only once. Sequencing used PBMCs or T cells enriched from blood (not recorded which). The receptors were gathered from a woman under 40 with acute COVID-19.

The chain links TRBV5-4 to TRBJ2-3, with 9 nucleotides matching TRBD2. From germline, CDR1 is SGHNT and CDR2 YYREEE (reference sequence). The CDR3 covers 15 residues. Trimming took 4 bases from V and 3 from J; bases not matched to a gene: 6. DNA for the CDR3: TGTGCCAGCAGCACCGGACTAGCGAGGACAGATACGCAGTATTTT. It is translated as CASSTGLARTDTQYF.

Here the CDR3 DNA reads TGTGCCAGCAGCTTAACCAGCGGTTACAATGAGCAGTTCTTC. Amino acid sequence: CASSLTSGYNEQFF. This rearrangement joins TRBV11-3 to TRBJ2-1; D possibly corresponds to TRBD2 (5 bases). CDR3 length equals 14 residues. Germline-derived CDR1 and CDR2 are SGHNT and YENEEA. With 2 bases removed from V and 4 bases from J, the gap between germline ends came to 9 bases.

The rearrangement joins TRBV9 to TRBJ2-2, with D uncertain. V was trimmed by 0 bases and J by 1 base, leaving 4 bases between them. Germline values: CDR1 SGDLS, CDR2 YYNGEE. The CDR3 contains 14 residues. CDR3 amino acids: CASSVGRNTGELFF. DNA for the CDR3: TGTGCCAGCAGCGTAGGTAGGAACACCGGGGAGCTGTTTTTT.

This chain uses TRBV5-1 with TRBJ1-2; 8 bases match TRBD1. CDR1 SGHRS and CDR2 YFSETQ come from the germline V gene. The CDR3 runs to 12 residues. V lost 3 bases and J lost 8; bases outside the gene matches: 3. Here the CDR3 DNA reads TGCGCCAGCAGCTATGACAGGGGCGGCTACACCTTC. Residues: CASSYDRGGYTF.

This clone was recorded once. This chain uses TRBV7-2 with TRBJ1-6; 8 bases align to TRBD1. This CDR3 comprises 16 residues. Losses at the gene ends were 2 bases for V and 9 bases for J; bases not matched to a gene: 9. In germline, CDR1 is SGHTA, CDR2 FQGNSA. CDR3 coding DNA: TGTGCCAGCAGCTTACACCGGCCAGGGGGCTCTTCACCCCTCCACTTT. This sequence encodes CASSLHRPGGSSPLHF.

The rearrangement joins TRBV9 to TRBJ2-3; 8 positions match TRBD1. The V segment lost 0 bases and the J segment 2 bases; nucleotides outside the gene matches: 5. CDR1 SGDLS and CDR2 YYNGEE come from the germline V gene. This CDR3 comprises 16 residues. CDR3 region: CASSVATGGTTDTQYF. The CDR3 coding sequence is TGTGCCAGCAGCGTAGCTACAGGGGGTACCACAGATACGCAGTATTTT.

The rearrangement uses TRBV27 and TRBJ1-2, with D possibly TRBD1 on 5 matching bases. The length of the CDR3 is 13 residues. Germline V CDR1 and CDR2: MNHEY, SMNVEV (reference sequence). Trimming shortened V by 4 bases and J by 8 bases, and 14 bases separated the two germline ends. The CDR3 DNA reads as TGTGCCAGCAGTTACGCCGGGGGAGACGGCTACACCTTC. It specifies CASSYAGGDGYTF.

As to this clone: An end of the junction differs from the germline gene, which may be a read error. This chain links TRBV28 with TRBJ1-2; D ambiguous. CDR1 and CDR2 from the germline V gene are MDHEN and SYDVKM. The CDR3 is 13 residues long. The CDR3, as DNA: TGTGCCAGCAGAGTGGCGGTGAACTATGGCTACGCCTTC. Translation gives CASRVAVNYGYAF.

This clone showed up just a few times. V usage is TRBV5-1 and J usage is TRBJ2-3; 7 nucleotides line up with TRBD1. Germline V CDR1 and CDR2: SGHRS, YFSETQ. Trimming at V came to 4 bases and at J to 1 base, leaving 6 bases not matched to a gene. The CDR3 is 15 amino acids. The CDR3 DNA is TGCGCCAGCAGCCTCCGGGACAGCGGCACAGATACGCAGTATTTT. Translated: CASSLRDSGTDTQYF.

The chain carries TRBV27 and TRBJ1-4; no firm D call. The CDR3 loop spans 13 amino acids. Trimming left V 5 bases short and J 3 bases short, with 7 bases between. The germline V gene encodes CDR1 MNHEY and CDR2 SMNVEV (reference sequence). The CDR3 DNA reads TGTGCCAGCAGTCCCTTTGCTAATGAAAAACTGTTTTTT. This encodes CASSPFANEKLFF.

The chain employs TRBV7-9 and TRBJ1-2; tentatively, D is TRBD1 (6 bases). The CDR3 has 15 residues. Trimming stripped 0 bases from V and 4 bases from J, with 12 bases between. From germline, CDR1 is SEHNR and CDR2 FQNEAQ (reference sequence). In nucleotides, the CDR3 is TGTGCCAGCAGCTTAGCAGAACAGGGTCCCTATGGCTACACCTTC. Protein sequence: CASSLAEQGPYGYTF. The entire variable domain, with the rest obtained from reference TRBV7-9 and TRBJ1-2, is as follows: DTGVSQNPRHKITKRGQNVTFRCDPISEHNRLYWYRQTLGQGPEFLTYFQNEAQLEKSRLLSDRFSAERPKGSFSTLEIQRTEQGDSAMYLCASSLAEQGPYGYTFGSGTRLTVV.

The chain combines TRBV21-1 with TRBJ1-1; TRBD1 was called by the table and not checked on the DNA. TRBV21-1 is flagged as a pseudogene. The CDR3 consists of 17 residues. The CDR3 here is CASSKEATGKVSTEAFF. CDR3 nucleotides: TGTGCCAGCAGCAAAGAAGCCACAGGGAAGGTGAGCACTGAAGCTTTCTTT.

CDR3 amino acids: CASRVDSTSGVGETQYF. The CDR3 coding sequence is TGTGCCAGCAGGGTGGACTCGACTAGCGGGGTAGGAGAGACCCAGTACTTC. The rearrangement links TRBV3-1 (or the pseudogene TRBV3-2) to TRBJ2-5; TRBD2 matches 11 bases. The length of the CDR3 is 17 residues. Germline CDR1 reads LGHDT; CDR2 reads YNNKEL (reference sequence). The V and J ends lost 6 bases and 4 bases, in that order; junction bases with no gene match: 13.

The chain has TRBV28 and TRBJ1-1; 8 bases map to TRBD1. Germline CDR1 reads MDHEN; CDR2 reads SYDVKM. The V gene end was trimmed by 7 bases and the J gene end by 7 bases; junction bases not matched to a gene: 8. CDR3 length equals 13 residues. This CDR3 is CASTGQGASEAFF. The CDR3, as DNA: TGTGCCAGCACGGGCCAGGGGGCGAGTGAAGCTTTCTTT.

V usage is TRBV29-1 and J usage is TRBJ1-5; D remains ambiguous. The V end was cut by 1 base, the J end by 0 bases, with 7 bases between. Germline V gene sequence: CDR1 SQVTM, CDR2 ANQGSEA. The CDR3 runs 14 residues. The chain's CDR3 is CSVEAVGSNQPQHF. CDR3 bases: TGCAGCGTTGAAGCGGTTGGTAGCAATCAGCCCCAGCATTTT. The complete variable domain, with remaining parts taken from reference TRBV29-1 and TRBJ1-5, reads SAVISQKPSRDICQRGTSLTIQCQVDSQVTMMFWYRQQPGQSLTLIATANQGSEATYESGFVIDKFPISRPNLTFSTLTVSNMSPEDSSIYLCSVEAVGSNQPQHFGDGTRLSIL.

The V gene is TRBV7-2, the J gene TRBJ2-7; a weak D match, TRBD1 (6 bases). The CDR3 consists of 13 residues. V lost 5 bases and J lost 5, with 13 bases in between. Germline CDR1 reads SGHTA; CDR2 reads FQGNSA. This CDR3 reads CASSGQFTDEQYF. The CDR3 DNA sequence: TGTGCCAGCAGCGGACAGTTCACCGACGAGCAGTACTTC.

The gene calls are TRBV21-1 and TRBJ1-2. TRBV21-1 is a known pseudogene. The CDR3 runs 15 residues. The CDR3 nucleotides read TGTGCCAGCAGCCCCAAAGGGAGCAGAAACTATGGCTACACCTTC. Amino acids: CASSPKGSRNYGYTF.

The chain carries TRBV6-2 or TRBV6-3 and TRBJ2-7; the match to TRBD2 covers 11 bases. The CDR3 length is 16 residues. With 6 bases clipped from V and 2 bases from J, the junction kept 9 bases outside the gene matches. Germline assignment: CDR1 MNHEY and CDR2 SVGEGT. DNA for the CDR3: TGTGCCAGCAGCAAAACCACTAGCGGGGGAACCTACGAGCAGTACTTC. Encoded protein: CASSKTTSGGTYEQYF.

The chain carries TRBV29-1 and TRBJ1-2; D may be TRBD1 (5 bases). This CDR3 is built from 11 residues. Between the trimmed V and J ends, which lost 1 base and 6 bases, there was a span of 6 bases. Germline V gene lookup returns CDR1 SQVTM and CDR2 ANQGSEA. CDR3 DNA sequence: TGCAGCGTTGAAGTCAGGGATGGCTACACCTTC. It translates to CSVEVRDGYTF.

The genes are TRBV19 and TRBJ1-1; perhaps TRBD1 as D (6 bases). The CDR3 sequence is 12 residues long. Germline assignment: CDR1 LNHDA and CDR2 SQIVND (reference sequence). Between the trimmed V and J ends, which lost 10 bases and 8 bases, there was a span of 17 bases. The CDR3 reads CAIPGGQPEAFF. The CDR3 DNA reads TGTGCCATCCCGGGGGGGCAGCCCGAAGCTTTCTTT.

This chain's CDR3 is CASSTPSGGASYEQYF. CDR3 DNA sequence: TGTGCCAGCAGCACCCCTAGCGGGGGGGCGTCCTACGAGCAGTACTTC. The rearrangement joins TRBV9 to TRBJ2-7; 12 bases fit TRBD2. This CDR3 comprises 16 residues. Germline CDR1 reads SGDLS; CDR2 reads YYNGEE. The trim removed 4 bases at V and 1 base at J, leaving 6 bases unmatched. Full variable domain (remainder filled in from reference TRBV9 and TRBJ2-7): DSGVTQTPKHLITATGQRVTLRCSPRSGDLSVYWYQQSLDQGLQFLIQYYNGEERAKGNILERFSAQQFPDLHSELNLSSLELGDSALYFCASSTPSGGASYEQYFGPGTRLTVT.

This clone showed up just once. This sequence joins TRBV7-8 and TRBJ1-6; no definite D call. Germline V gene data show CDR1 as SGHVS and CDR2 as FQNEAQ. With 5 bases removed from V and 6 bases from J, the gap between germline ends came to 14 bases. CDR3 length: 15 residues. The CDR3 loop is CASSQTARSNSPLHF. Here the CDR3 DNA reads TGTGCCAGCAGCCAGACCGCCAGGTCTAATTCACCCCTCCACTTT.